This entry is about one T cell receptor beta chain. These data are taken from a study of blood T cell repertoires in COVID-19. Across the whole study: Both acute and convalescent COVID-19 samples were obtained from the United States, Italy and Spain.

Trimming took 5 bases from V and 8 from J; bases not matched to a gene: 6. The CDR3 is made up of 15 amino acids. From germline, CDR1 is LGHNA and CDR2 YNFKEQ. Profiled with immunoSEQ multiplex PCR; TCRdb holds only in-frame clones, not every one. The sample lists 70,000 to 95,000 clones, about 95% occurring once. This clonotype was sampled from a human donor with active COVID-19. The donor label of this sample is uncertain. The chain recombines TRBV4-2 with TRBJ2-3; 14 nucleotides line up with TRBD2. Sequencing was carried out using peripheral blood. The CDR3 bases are TGTGCCAGCAGCGCCCGACTAGCGGGGGGGACTACGCAGTATTTT. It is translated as CASSARLAGGTTQYF.